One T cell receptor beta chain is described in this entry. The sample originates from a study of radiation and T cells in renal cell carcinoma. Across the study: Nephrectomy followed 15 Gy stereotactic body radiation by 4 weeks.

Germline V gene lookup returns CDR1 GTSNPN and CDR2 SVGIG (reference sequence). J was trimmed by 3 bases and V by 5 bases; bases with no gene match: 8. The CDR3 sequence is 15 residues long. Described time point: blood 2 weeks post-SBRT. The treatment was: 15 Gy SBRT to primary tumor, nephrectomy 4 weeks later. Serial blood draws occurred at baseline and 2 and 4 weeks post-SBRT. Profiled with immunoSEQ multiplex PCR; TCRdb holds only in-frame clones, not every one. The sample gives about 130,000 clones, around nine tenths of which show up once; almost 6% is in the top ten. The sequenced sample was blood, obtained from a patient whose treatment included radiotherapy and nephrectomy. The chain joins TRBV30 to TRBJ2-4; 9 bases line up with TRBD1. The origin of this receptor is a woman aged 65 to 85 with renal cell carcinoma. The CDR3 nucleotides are TGTGCCTGGCAGGGAACGGACAGGGGCAAAAACATTCAGTACTTC. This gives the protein CAWQGTDRGKNIQYF.